The source of this T cell receptor beta chain is a study of T-cell memory formation after mild COVID-19. Points from the study as a whole: The study found contracting CD4+ clones mainly in CM and EM and contracting CD8+ clones in EMRA.

Via MiXCR, TCRdb re-called the 5' RACE reads, giving one row per CDR3 protein. The data contain roughly 510,000 distinct CDR3 sequences, around 15% of them singletons. Worth noting for this clonotype: Its target is not known.

Germline lookup yields CDR1 SGHVS and CDR2 FQNEAQ. The ends lost 4 bases at V and 12 bases at J; junction bases unmatched: 6. The CDR3 is 12 residues long. The chain couples TRBV7-8 to TRBJ2-3, with 8 bases aligning to TRBD2. Sequenced input: PBMCs or a T cell subset sorted from them (not recorded which). The TCR comes from an adult woman who had mild COVID-19 (a few samples of this study predate the infection). Cell type and time point are not known. CDR3 region: CASSSRGLVQYF. The CDR3, as DNA: TGTGCCAGCAGCTCTCGGGGACTAGTCCAGTATTTT.